This is a list of T cell receptor beta chains from one sample in a study of response to subunit inactivated influenza vaccine. Using its own MiXCR run on the RT-PCR reads, TCRdb lists one record per CDR3 protein. The table shows 650,000 to 850,000 distinct CDR3 sequences, with around 14% occurring only once. Sample: PBMCs from blood, taken less than 15 days before vaccination. Every receptor here comes from a man in his fifties who received an inactivated influenza vaccine. Both conserved end residues are part of each CDR3. Each record gives: clone size, V gene, CDR3 length, J gene, D gene, CDR3 DNA, CDR3 protein. D genes are given only for firm matches. The size of a clone is reported for some rows only, either as once, few or many, or as a class for expanded clones.

clone_size: -
v_call: TRBV4-1
cdr3_length: 15
j_call: TRBJ2-7
d_call: TRBD1
cdr3_nt: TGCGCCAGCAGCCAGGGACAGGGGGCAATCTACGAGCAGTACTTC
cdr3_aa: CASSQGQGAIYEQYF

clone_size: -
v_call: TRBV20-1
cdr3_length: 15
j_call: TRBJ2-2
d_call: -
cdr3_nt: TGCAGTGCTCTGAATAAGGGCCGAAACACCGGGGAGCTGTTTTTT
cdr3_aa: CSALNKGRNTGELFF

clone_size: many
v_call: TRBV7-2
cdr3_length: 14
j_call: TRBJ2-5
d_call: -
cdr3_nt: TGTGCCAGCAGTTTGGTCAGGGGGGGAGAGACCCAGTACTTC
cdr3_aa: CASSLVRGGETQYF

clone_size: -
v_call: TRBV5-6
cdr3_length: 14
j_call: TRBJ2-1
d_call: TRBD2
cdr3_nt: TGTGCCAGCAGCTTGCGCCTAGCGGGGGGGCGGCAGTTCTTC
cdr3_aa: CASSLRLAGGRQFF

clone_size: few
v_call: TRBV6-5
cdr3_length: 15
j_call: TRBJ1-4
d_call: -
cdr3_nt: TGTGCCAGCAGTTCCTCAGGGGTCGGTAATGAAAAACTGTTTTTT
cdr3_aa: CASSSSGVGNEKLFF

clone_size: -
v_call: TRBV10-3
cdr3_length: 16
j_call: TRBJ1-2
d_call: -
cdr3_nt: TGTGCCATCCCTATCTCCGGGGGCGCGGGTTTCTATGGCTACACCTTC
cdr3_aa: CAIPISGGAGFYGYTF

clone_size: -
v_call: TRBV14
cdr3_length: 14
j_call: TRBJ1-1
d_call: -
cdr3_nt: TGTGCCAGCAGCCCCTTCACAGGGAACACTGAAGCTTTCTTT
cdr3_aa: CASSPFTGNTEAFF

clone_size: -
v_call: TRBV6-5
cdr3_length: 14
j_call: TRBJ1-2
d_call: -
cdr3_nt: TGTGCCAGCAGTTACATTTCGGGGGACTATGGCTACACCTTC
cdr3_aa: CASSYISGDYGYTF

clone_size: -
v_call: TRBV6-1
cdr3_length: 16
j_call: TRBJ2-3
d_call: TRBD1
cdr3_nt: TGTGCCAGCACCAATTACCGGGACAGGGGCACAGATACGCAGTATTTT
cdr3_aa: CASTNYRDRGTDTQYF

clone_size: many
v_call: TRBV4-3
cdr3_length: 12
j_call: TRBJ1-2
d_call: -
cdr3_nt: TGCGCCAGCAGCCAATATAACTATGGCTACACCTTC
cdr3_aa: CASSQYNYGYTF

clone_size: -
v_call: TRBV5-1
cdr3_length: 15
j_call: TRBJ2-3
d_call: -
cdr3_nt: TGCGCCAGCAGGTACGGGACTCATAGCACAGATACGCAGTATTTT
cdr3_aa: CASRYGTHSTDTQYF

clone_size: few
v_call: TRBV7-3
cdr3_length: 13
j_call: TRBJ2-7
d_call: -
cdr3_nt: TGTGCCAGCAGCGCAGGGTCTGGGTACGAGCAGTACTTC
cdr3_aa: CASSAGSGYEQYF

clone_size: few
v_call: TRBV7-6
cdr3_length: 13
j_call: TRBJ2-1
d_call: -
cdr3_nt: TGTGCCAGCAGCTTAGGCGTGGCTAATGAGCAGTTCTTC
cdr3_aa: CASSLGVANEQFF

clone_size: few
v_call: TRBV29-1
cdr3_length: 15
j_call: TRBJ2-1
d_call: -
cdr3_nt: TGCAGCGTTGAAGATGAACAGGGAGCCTACAATGAGCAGTTCTTC
cdr3_aa: CSVEDEQGAYNEQFF

clone_size: -
v_call: TRBV27
cdr3_length: 16
j_call: TRBJ2-1
d_call: TRBD2
cdr3_nt: TGTGCCAGCAGTTTCTTACTAGCGGGGGGGCCCGATGAGCAGTTCTTC
cdr3_aa: CASSFLLAGGPDEQFF

clone_size: -
v_call: TRBV6-1
cdr3_length: 15
j_call: TRBJ1-2
d_call: -
cdr3_nt: TGTGCCAGCAACCCACTGCCAGGCACCAACTATGGCTACACCTTC
cdr3_aa: CASNPLPGTNYGYTF

clone_size: -
v_call: TRBV11-2
cdr3_length: 14
j_call: TRBJ2-2
d_call: -
cdr3_nt: TGTGCCAGCAGCTTAGGGACATACCTGGGGGAGCTGTTTTTT
cdr3_aa: CASSLGTYLGELFF

clone_size: few
v_call: TRBV5-1
cdr3_length: 14
j_call: TRBJ2-7
d_call: -
cdr3_nt: TGCGCCAGCAGCCCCTGGAACGGACCCTACGAGCAGTACTTC
cdr3_aa: CASSPWNGPYEQYF

clone_size: -
v_call: TRBV7-6
cdr3_length: 16
j_call: TRBJ2-5
d_call: -
cdr3_nt: TGTGCCAGCAGCAAACCGGGACCTTGGGGAGAAGAGACCCAGTACTTC
cdr3_aa: CASSKPGPWGEETQYF

clone_size: few
v_call: TRBV7-9
cdr3_length: 16
j_call: TRBJ2-6
d_call: -
cdr3_nt: TGTGCCAGCAGCCTTCCCATAGGCTCTGGGGCCAACGTCCTGACTTTC
cdr3_aa: CASSLPIGSGANVLTF

clone_size: few
v_call: TRBV9
cdr3_length: 15
j_call: TRBJ2-2
d_call: -
cdr3_nt: TGTGCCAGCAGCGTAATTACGGGGAACACCGGGGAGCTGTTTTTT
cdr3_aa: CASSVITGNTGELFF

clone_size: few
v_call: TRBV14
cdr3_length: 17
j_call: TRBJ2-1
d_call: -
cdr3_nt: TGTGCCAGCAGCCGAGGGGGCGGGAGTCGCTTCAGCAATGAGCAGTTCTTC
cdr3_aa: CASSRGGGSRFSNEQFF

clone_size: -
v_call: TRBV10-3
cdr3_length: 14
j_call: TRBJ1-3
d_call: -
cdr3_nt: TGTGCCATCAGTGAGTCCCGCTCTGGAAACACCATATATTTT
cdr3_aa: CAISESRSGNTIYF

clone_size: few
v_call: TRBV7-8
cdr3_length: 15
j_call: TRBJ2-1
d_call: TRBD2
cdr3_nt: TGTGCCAGCAGCTTAGAAGGGACTAGCAGGGATGAGCAGTTCTTC
cdr3_aa: CASSLEGTSRDEQFF

clone_size: -
v_call: TRBV27
cdr3_length: 16
j_call: TRBJ1-3
d_call: -
cdr3_nt: TGTGCCAGCAGCCGGCAGGGGCCCCGTTCTGGAAACACCATATATTTT
cdr3_aa: CASSRQGPRSGNTIYF

clone_size: few
v_call: TRBV11-2
cdr3_length: 13
j_call: TRBJ2-7
d_call: -
cdr3_nt: TGTGCCAGCAGCTCGGGATTAGGTGGCGAGCAGTACTTC
cdr3_aa: CASSSGLGGEQYF

clone_size: medium-sized
v_call: TRBV7-2
cdr3_length: 13
j_call: TRBJ2-7
d_call: -
cdr3_nt: TGTGCCAGCAGCTCCGGGACTTTCTACGAGCAGTACTTC
cdr3_aa: CASSSGTFYEQYF

clone_size: many
v_call: TRBV20-1
cdr3_length: 14
j_call: TRBJ2-7
d_call: TRBD2
cdr3_nt: TGCAGTGCTAGAGGACTAGCGTCCCCCTACGAGCAGTACTTC
cdr3_aa: CSARGLASPYEQYF

clone_size: many
v_call: TRBV28
cdr3_length: 15
j_call: TRBJ2-5
d_call: TRBD2
cdr3_nt: TGTGCCAGCAGTTTAGACCCCGGGGGACTAGGGACCCAGTACTTC
cdr3_aa: CASSLDPGGLGTQYF

clone_size: few
v_call: TRBV6-2/TRBV6-3
cdr3_length: 18
j_call: TRBJ2-1
d_call: TRBD2
cdr3_nt: TGTGCCAGCACCTACGGGCTAGCGGGGGGTCCCGGCTACAATGAGCAGTTCTTC
cdr3_aa: CASTYGLAGGPGYNEQFF

clone_size: few
v_call: TRBV7-9
cdr3_length: 15
j_call: TRBJ1-1
d_call: -
cdr3_nt: TGTGCCAGCAGCTTACTTTGGGGAACGAACACTGAAGCTTTCTTT
cdr3_aa: CASSLLWGTNTEAFF

clone_size: many
v_call: TRBV6-5
cdr3_length: 13
j_call: TRBJ2-7
d_call: -
cdr3_nt: TGTGCCAGCAGTTACTCCAGGGGGGGCGAGCAGTACTTC
cdr3_aa: CASSYSRGGEQYF

clone_size: many
v_call: TRBV15
cdr3_length: 15
j_call: TRBJ1-5
d_call: -
cdr3_nt: TGTGCCACCAGCAGAGATCAGGGACCTTATCAGCCCCAGCATTTT
cdr3_aa: CATSRDQGPYQPQHF

clone_size: few
v_call: TRBV10-3
cdr3_length: 13
j_call: TRBJ1-5
d_call: TRBD1
cdr3_nt: TGTGCCATCAATGACAGGGTGGATCAGCCCCAGCATTTT
cdr3_aa: CAINDRVDQPQHF

clone_size: few
v_call: TRBV20-1
cdr3_length: 14
j_call: TRBJ1-2
d_call: -
cdr3_nt: TGCAGTGCTAGAGATCATGGCGGATACTATGGCTACACCTTC
cdr3_aa: CSARDHGGYYGYTF

clone_size: -
v_call: TRBV27
cdr3_length: 15
j_call: TRBJ2-7
d_call: -
cdr3_nt: TGTGCCAGCAGTAACCGGGACACGTTAACCTACGAGCAGTACTTC
cdr3_aa: CASSNRDTLTYEQYF

clone_size: -
v_call: TRBV6-1
cdr3_length: 16
j_call: TRBJ2-7
d_call: -
cdr3_nt: TGTGCCAGCACTCCCCGGGGGGCCACGGTTCTCTCCGAGCAGTACTTC
cdr3_aa: CASTPRGATVLSEQYF

clone_size: few
v_call: TRBV7-2
cdr3_length: 15
j_call: TRBJ2-7
d_call: TRBD1
cdr3_nt: TGTGCCAGCAGATCTAGCGGGACAGGGGGATACGAGCAGTACTTC
cdr3_aa: CASRSSGTGGYEQYF

clone_size: many
v_call: TRBV18
cdr3_length: 12
j_call: TRBJ2-5
d_call: -
cdr3_nt: TGTGCCAGCTCACCATCCCAAGAGACCCAGTACTTC
cdr3_aa: CASSPSQETQYF

clone_size: -
v_call: TRBV2
cdr3_length: 16
j_call: TRBJ2-1
d_call: TRBD2
cdr3_nt: TGTGCCAGCAGTGAGCTAAGCGGGAGAGGGGGCAATGAGCAGTTCTTC
cdr3_aa: CASSELSGRGGNEQFF

clone_size: few
v_call: TRBV2
cdr3_length: 13
j_call: TRBJ2-1
d_call: -
cdr3_nt: TGTGCCAGCAGTGCATCGGGGGCGAATGAGCAGTTCTTC
cdr3_aa: CASSASGANEQFF

clone_size: -
v_call: TRBV20-1
cdr3_length: 16
j_call: TRBJ2-1
d_call: TRBD2
cdr3_nt: TGCAGTGCTATTGATCTAGCGGGGGGGATCAGGGATGAGCAGTTCTTC
cdr3_aa: CSAIDLAGGIRDEQFF

clone_size: -
v_call: TRBV12-3/TRBV12-4
cdr3_length: 16
j_call: TRBJ1-6
d_call: -
cdr3_nt: TGTGCCAGCAGTTTGGCGGGGCCGACGACAAATTCACCCCTCCACTTT
cdr3_aa: CASSLAGPTTNSPLHF

clone_size: -
v_call: TRBV30
cdr3_length: 15
j_call: TRBJ2-1
d_call: -
cdr3_nt: TGTGCCTGGAGCCCGACAGGAACTCCCTACAATGAGCAGTTCTTC
cdr3_aa: CAWSPTGTPYNEQFF

clone_size: -
v_call: TRBV6-1
cdr3_length: 15
j_call: TRBJ2-1
d_call: TRBD1
cdr3_nt: TGTGCCAGCAAACTCCGGGACAGGGGGCCTGGTGAGCAGTTCTTC
cdr3_aa: CASKLRDRGPGEQFF